The 5 T cell receptor beta chains listed next were all sequenced from one sample in a study of response to subunit inactivated influenza vaccine. Using its own MiXCR run on the RT-PCR reads, TCRdb lists one record per CDR3 protein. The repertoire holds a few hundred thousand distinct CDR3 sequences, with 20% to 25% as singletons. The material was PBMCs from blood, obtained approximately 20 months after vaccination. These receptor sequences come from a man aged 50 to 69 who received an inactivated influenza vaccine.

This clonotype was seen repeatedly, ten times or more. The rearrangement joins TRBV10-1 to TRBJ1-1; no clear D gene. Trimming took 3 bases from V and 3 from J, leaving 11 bases between them. Looked up from germline, CDR1 is WNHNN and CDR2 is SYGVQD (reference sequence). The CDR3 sequence is 14 residues long. CDR3 DNA sequence: TGCGCCAGCAGTGAATACAGAGGCTACACTGAAGCTTTCTTT. Translating gives CASSEYRGYTEAFF.

This clonotype was seen more than once but under ten times. The chain uses TRBV7-9 and TRBJ1-1, with 7 bases fitting TRBD1. This CDR3 is 14 amino acids long. The germline gives CDR1 SEHNR, CDR2 FQNEAQ (reference sequence). The junction had 2 bases not matched to a gene; V was cut back by 1 base and J by 3 bases. CDR3 sequence reads: CASSLGQGDTEAFF. The CDR3 DNA is TGTGCCAGCAGCTTAGGACAGGGAGACACTGAAGCTTTCTTT.

There are many counts of this clonotype. The chain couples TRBV20-1 to TRBJ1-2; D call uncertain. The V end lost 0 bases, the J end lost 0 bases, and 11 bases lay between the germline ends. The CDR3 is made up of 15 amino acids. Per the germline V gene, CDR1 is DFQATT and CDR2 is SNEGSKA (reference sequence). The CDR3 bases are TGCAGTGCTAGAGATAGCGGCCCCCCTAACTATGGCTACACCTTC. Encoded protein: CSARDSGPPNYGYTF.

This clonotype has just a few counts. The chain combines TRBV6-5 with TRBJ2-3; D is possibly TRBD2 (5 bases). From germline, CDR1 is MNHEY and CDR2 SVGAGI. The CDR3 consists of 12 residues. V shed 5 bases and J shed 6 bases, with 9 bases lying between them. This CDR3 is CASSPGLDTQYF. The CDR3 coding sequence is TGTGCCAGCAGTCCGGGGTTGGATACGCAGTATTTT.

This clonotype has more than one count but fewer than ten. V is TRBV6-1 and J is TRBJ1-3, with a weak D call TRBD1 (6 bases). Germline CDR1 and CDR2: MNHNS and SASEGT. CDR3 length: 13 residues. V lost 6 bases to trimming and J lost 4 bases, with 10 bases between them. The CDR3 region is CASRPGGGNTIYF. The CDR3 DNA reads TGTGCCAGCAGACCGGGGGGCGGAAACACCATATATTTT.